The rows below give T cell receptor beta chains drawn from one sample of a study of cytomegalovirus exposure and HLA in healthy donors. Clones were sequenced by immunoSEQ multiplex PCR, and TCRdb holds only the in-frame ones, with some missing. Altogether tens of thousands of clones are present, about 70% being singletons, with the ten largest covering 6.2%. The sample was PBMCs. Source of these receptors: a woman in her fifties or sixties in good health and CMV-seropositive. The CDR3 runs from the conserved cysteine through the conserved F or W. Fields, in order: clone size, V gene, D gene, J gene, CDR3 protein, CDR3 DNA. The D gene is left open where the match is weak. Where a row states a size, it is once, few, many or the class of an expanded clone; other rows omit it.

>few|TRBV6-6|.|TRBJ1-2
CATNREGDYGYTF
TGTGCAACCAACAGGGAGGGGGACTATGGCTACACCTTC
>.|TRBV11-2|TRBD1|TRBJ1-2
CASSLVAGTGNYGYTF
TGTGCCAGCAGCTTAGTTGCCGGGACAGGAAACTATGGCTACACCTTC
>.|TRBV11-2|.|TRBJ2-7
CASSLGQDYEQYF
TGTGCCAGCAGCTTAGGACAGGACTACGAGCAGTACTTC
>.|TRBV7-2|TRBD2|TRBJ2-3
CASSWTSANTDTQYF
TGTGCCAGCAGCTGGACTAGCGCAAACACAGATACGCAGTATTTT
>.|TRBV28|TRBD1|TRBJ1-4
CASKPFTGGGSEKLFF
TGTGCCAGCAAGCCATTCACAGGGGGCGGGAGTGAAAAACTGTTTTTT
>.|TRBV30|.|TRBJ1-1
CAWSGQNTEAFF
TGTGCCTGGAGTGGACAGAACACTGAAGCTTTCTTT
>.|TRBV6-6|TRBD1|TRBJ1-4
CASSYSGTAKLFF
TGTGCCAGCAGTTACTCCGGGACAGCAAAACTGTTTTTT
>.|TRBV11-2|.|TRBJ2-1
CASSRRRDNSSYNEQFF
TGTGCCAGCAGCCGCCGCCGCGACAATAGCTCCTACAATGAGCAGTTCTTC
>.|TRBV10-2|.|TRBJ2-2
CASSEAPLQTGELFF
TGCGCCAGCAGTGAGGCCCCCCTGCAGACCGGGGAGCTGTTTTTT
>once|TRBV5-1|.|TRBJ2-7
CASSFAGSSYEQYF
TGCGCCAGCAGCTTCGCGGGATCCTCCTACGAGCAGTACTTC
>.|TRBV9|.|TRBJ1-4
CASSSLGVGEKLFF
TGTGCCAGCAGCTCATTAGGGGTAGGGGAAAAACTGTTTTTT
>.|TRBV4-1|TRBD2|TRBJ2-5
CASSQASLAGLEVETQYF
TGCGCCAGCAGCCAAGCAAGTCTAGCGGGACTTGAGGTAGAGACCCAGTACTTC
>.|TRBV4-2|TRBD2|TRBJ2-3
CASSQRAGGTDTQYF
TGTGCCAGCAGCCAAAGAGCGGGGGGGACAGATACGCAGTATTTT
>few|TRBV6-1|.|TRBJ2-7
CASSHGDSSYEQYF
TGTGCCAGCAGTCACGGAGACAGCTCCTACGAGCAGTACTTC
>.|TRBV6-1|TRBD2|TRBJ2-1
CASRPSGSSYNEQFF
TGTGCCAGCAGACCCAGCGGGAGCTCCTACAATGAGCAGTTCTTC
>.|TRBV6-5|.|TRBJ2-1
CASSYLRGGEQFF
TGTGCCAGCAGTTACCTTAGGGGGGGTGAGCAGTTCTTC
>.|TRBV7-9|.|TRBJ2-6
CASSTQRGSGANVLTF
TGTGCCAGCAGCACACAAAGGGGTTCTGGGGCCAACGTCCTGACTTTC
>.|TRBV29-1|.|TRBJ2-7
CSVLRVPGEQYF
TGCAGCGTTCTTCGGGTTCCCGGCGAGCAGTACTTC
>.|TRBV25-1|.|TRBJ1-4
CASSPQGGGYEKLFF
TGTGCCAGCAGCCCCCAGGGAGGCGGTTATGAAAAACTGTTTTTT
>.|TRBV25-1|TRBD1|TRBJ2-1
CASRDRGRPRGQFF
TGTGCCAGCAGAGACAGGGGCCGACCTCGGGGGCAGTTCTTC
>.|TRBV5-1|.|TRBJ2-7
CASRGGAQGSYEQYF
TGCGCCAGCAGAGGTGGGGCCCAGGGTTCCTACGAGCAGTACTTC
>.|TRBV18|.|TRBJ2-7
CASSLFSDEQYF
TGTGCCAGCTCACTTTTCAGCGACGAGCAGTACTTC
>once|TRBV6-5|.|TRBJ2-2
CASSYRLTGELFF
TGTGCCAGCAGTTACCGACTCACCGGGGAGCTGTTTTTT
>few|TRBV6-1|.|TRBJ1-5
CASSTQENQPQHF
TGTGCCAGCAGCACTCAGGAAAATCAGCCCCAGCATTTT
>.|TRBV2|.|TRBJ2-2
CASSELVPGELFF
TGTGCCAGCAGTGAACTAGTCCCCGGGGAGCTGTTTTTT
>.|TRBV10-1|.|TRBJ1-1
CASAGDMNTEAFF
TGCGCCAGCGCGGGCGATATGAACACTGAAGCTTTCTTT
>.|TRBV5-4|.|TRBJ2-6
CASSLVSGANVLTF
TGTGCCAGCAGCTTGGTATCTGGGGCCAACGTCCTGACTTTC
>.|TRBV30|TRBD1|TRBJ1-5
CAWNIGTAYNQPQHF
TGTGCCTGGAATATAGGGACAGCCTACAATCAGCCCCAGCATTTT
>.|TRBV25-1|TRBD1|TRBJ1-2
CASSEGTGFNYGYTF
TGTGCCAGCAGTGAAGGGACAGGGTTTAACTATGGCTACACCTTC
>.|TRBV2|.|TRBJ1-5
CASSESGDQPQHF
TGTGCCAGCAGTGAATCAGGGGATCAGCCCCAGCATTTT
>.|TRBV7-6|TRBD2|TRBJ2-2
CASSLRLPAGGSGELFF
TGTGCCAGCAGCTTAAGACTTCCAGCGGGAGGTTCCGGGGAGCTGTTTTTT
>.|TRBV10-1|TRBD1|TRBJ1-1
CASSGGQGITEAFF
TGCGCCAGCAGTGGGGGACAGGGAATCACTGAAGCTTTCTTT
>.|TRBV5-1|TRBD2|TRBJ2-1
CASSGDSGRALEQFF
TGCGCCAGCAGCGGTGATAGCGGGAGGGCCCTCGAGCAGTTCTTC
>few|TRBV5-6|.|TRBJ2-1
CASHRGSLDEQFF
TGTGCCAGTCACCGGGGGAGTTTGGATGAGCAGTTCTTC
>few|TRBV5-1|.|TRBJ1-2
CASSLATWTAHGYTF
TGCGCCAGCAGCTTGGCCACCTGGACAGCCCATGGCTACACCTTC
>.|TRBV5-6|.|TRBJ2-1
CASSLANRETEQFF
TGTGCCAGCAGCTTGGCCAACAGGGAGACTGAGCAGTTCTTC
>.|TRBV19|TRBD2|TRBJ2-7
CASSWASGSYEQYF
TGTGCCAGTAGTTGGGCTAGCGGCTCCTACGAGCAGTACTTC
>.|TRBV27|.|TRBJ1-5
CASSLRGGSNQPQHF
TGTGCCAGCAGTTTAAGGGGAGGGAGCAATCAGCCCCAGCATTTT
>.|TRBV19|TRBD1|TRBJ2-5
CASSSIPGQGKETQYF
TGTGCCAGTAGTAGTATCCCGGGACAGGGAAAAGAGACCCAGTACTTC
>.|TRBV29-1|TRBD2|TRBJ2-3
CSARAGSTTQYF
TGCAGCGCTCGAGCGGGATCCACGACGCAGTATTTT
>.|TRBV11-2|.|TRBJ2-1
CASSMLLLHSEQFF
TGTGCCAGCAGCATGCTTCTCCTGCACAGTGAGCAGTTCTTC
>.|TRBV29-1|TRBD1|TRBJ2-3
CSVDRGLSSRDTQYF
TGCAGCGTTGATAGGGGGCTAAGTTCCCGTGATACGCAGTATTTT
>.|TRBV29-1|.|TRBJ1-1
CSVSENLMNTEAFF
TGCAGCGTCTCGGAGAACCTAATGAACACTGAAGCTTTCTTT
>.|TRBV6-1|TRBD1|TRBJ1-5
CASSEQKGTGLNQPQHF
TGTGCCAGCAGTGAACAGAAGGGGACAGGGCTCAATCAGCCCCAGCATTTT
>.|TRBV7-3|TRBD2|TRBJ2-7
CASSLLAGSYEQYF
TGTGCCAGCAGCTTACTAGCGGGCTCCTACGAGCAGTACTTC
>.|TRBV6-4|.|TRBJ2-7
CASSDDLIYGQYF
TGTGCCAGCAGTGACGACTTGATCTACGGGCAGTACTTC